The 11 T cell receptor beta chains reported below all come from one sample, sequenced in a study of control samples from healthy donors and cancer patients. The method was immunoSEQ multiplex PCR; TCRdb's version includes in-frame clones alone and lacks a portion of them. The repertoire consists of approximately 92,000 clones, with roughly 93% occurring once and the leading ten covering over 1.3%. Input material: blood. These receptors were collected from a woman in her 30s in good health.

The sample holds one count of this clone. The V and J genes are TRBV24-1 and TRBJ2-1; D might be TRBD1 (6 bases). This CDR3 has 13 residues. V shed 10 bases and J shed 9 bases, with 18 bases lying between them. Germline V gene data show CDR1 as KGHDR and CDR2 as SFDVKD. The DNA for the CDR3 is TGTGCCACAGGACAGAACGAGGGTGGTGAGCAGTTCTTC. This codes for CATGQNEGGEQFF.

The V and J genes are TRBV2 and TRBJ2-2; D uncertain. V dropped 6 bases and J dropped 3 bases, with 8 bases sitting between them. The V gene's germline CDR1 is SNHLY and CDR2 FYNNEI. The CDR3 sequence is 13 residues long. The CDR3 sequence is CASRPSHTGELFF. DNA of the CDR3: TGTGCCAGCAGGCCGTCACACACCGGGGAGCTGTTTTTT. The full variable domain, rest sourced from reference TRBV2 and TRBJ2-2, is EPEVTQTPSHQVTQMGQEVILRCVPISNHLYFYWYRQILGQKVEFLVSFYNNEISEKSEIFDDQFSVERPDGSNFTLKIRSTKLEDSAMYFCASRPSHTGELFFGEGSRLTVL.

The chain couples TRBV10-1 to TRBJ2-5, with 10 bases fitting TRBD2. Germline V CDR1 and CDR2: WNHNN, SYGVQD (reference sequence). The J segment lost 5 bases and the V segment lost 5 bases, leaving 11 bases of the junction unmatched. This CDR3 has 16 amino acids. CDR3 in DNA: TGCGCCAGCAGTCCAAAGACTAAGCGGGGGGGGGAGACCCAGTACTTC. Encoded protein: CASSPKTKRGGETQYF.

The CDR3 is CASSLGTGAGQPQHF. The CDR3 nucleotides are TGCGCCAGCAGCTTGGGGACAGGGGCAGGACAGCCCCAGCATTTT. The chain has TRBV5-1 and TRBJ1-5; 9 bases agree with TRBD1. Germline CDR1 SGHRS, CDR2 YFSETQ. CDR3 length: 15 residues. V lost 0 bases and J lost 7; bases outside the gene matches: 5.

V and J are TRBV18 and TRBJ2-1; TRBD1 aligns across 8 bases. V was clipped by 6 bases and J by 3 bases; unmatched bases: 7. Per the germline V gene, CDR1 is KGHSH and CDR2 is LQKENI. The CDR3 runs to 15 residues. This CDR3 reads CASSPGTGRYNEQFF. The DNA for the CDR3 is TGTGCCAGCTCCCCAGGGACAGGCCGCTACAATGAGCAGTTCTTC.

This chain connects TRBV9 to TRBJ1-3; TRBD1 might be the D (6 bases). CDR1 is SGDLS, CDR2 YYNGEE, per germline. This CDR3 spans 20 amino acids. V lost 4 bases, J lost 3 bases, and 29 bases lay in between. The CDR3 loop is CASSSTRKGIGGAGGNTIYF. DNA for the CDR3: TGTGCCAGCAGCTCAACAAGAAAGGGGATCGGGGGGGCCGGTGGAAACACCATATATTTT.

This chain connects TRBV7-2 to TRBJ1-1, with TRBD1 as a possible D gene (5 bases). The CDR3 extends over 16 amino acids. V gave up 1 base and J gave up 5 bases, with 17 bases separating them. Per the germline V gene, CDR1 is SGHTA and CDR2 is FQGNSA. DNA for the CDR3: TGTGCCAGCAGCTTAGGTCTGGGGCGCGGGGGAACTGAAGCTTTCTTT. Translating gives CASSLGLGRGGTEAFF. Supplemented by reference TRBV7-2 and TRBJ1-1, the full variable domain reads GAGVSQSPSNKVTEKGKDVELRCDPISGHTALYWYRQSLGQGLEFLIYFQGNSAPDKSGLPSDRFSAERTGGSVSTLTIQRTQQEDSAVYLCASSLGLGRGGTEAFFGQGTRLTVV.

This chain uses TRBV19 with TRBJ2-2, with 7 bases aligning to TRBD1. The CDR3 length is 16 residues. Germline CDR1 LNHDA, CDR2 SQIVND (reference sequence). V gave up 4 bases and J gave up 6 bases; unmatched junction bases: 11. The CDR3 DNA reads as TGTGCCAGTAGTACCCGGACAGGCTCCGTGGCCGGGGAGCTGTTTTTT. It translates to CASSTRTGSVAGELFF.

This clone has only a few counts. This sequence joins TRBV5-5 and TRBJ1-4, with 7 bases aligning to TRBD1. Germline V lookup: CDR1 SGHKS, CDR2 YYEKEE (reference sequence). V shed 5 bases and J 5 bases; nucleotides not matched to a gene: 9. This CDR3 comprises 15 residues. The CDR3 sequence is CASSSGTEKNEKLFF. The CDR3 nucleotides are TGTGCCAGCAGTTCCGGGACAGAGAAGAATGAAAAACTGTTTTTT.

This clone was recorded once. The CDR3 reads CASSGRRGLNTEAFF. CDR3 coding DNA: TGTGCCAGCAGTGGACGACGGGGACTGAACACTGAAGCTTTCTTT. The V call is TRBV28, the J call TRBJ1-1, with TRBD1 as a possible D gene (5 bases). Trimming took off 5 bases at V and 0 bases at J, with 13 bases between the two ends. The CDR3 loop spans 15 amino acids. Germline loops: CDR1 MDHEN, CDR2 SYDVKM.

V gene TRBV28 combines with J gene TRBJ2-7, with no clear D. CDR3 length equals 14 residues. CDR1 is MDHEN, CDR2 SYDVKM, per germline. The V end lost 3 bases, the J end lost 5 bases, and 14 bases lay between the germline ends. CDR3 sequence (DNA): TGTGCCAGCAGTTTGGGCGGTGATTTCCACGAGCAGTACTTC. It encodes CASSLGGDFHEQYF. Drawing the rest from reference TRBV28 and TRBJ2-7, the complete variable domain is DVKVTQSSRYLVKRTGEKVFLECVQDMDHENMFWYRQDPGLGLRLIYFSYDVKMKEKGDIPEGYSVSREKKERFSLILESASTNQTSMYLCASSLGGDFHEQYFGPGTRLTVT.